These 9 T cell receptor beta chains originate from one sample sequenced in a study of blood T cell repertoires in COVID-19. The data were produced by immunoSEQ multiplex PCR, yet TCRdb's version contains in-frame clones alone and is incomplete. The sample includes around 170,000 clones, around 86% of them seen just once. Material: peripheral blood. These TCRs come from a middle-aged woman with acute or convalescent COVID-19.

This sequence joins TRBV20-1 and TRBJ2-7; D may be TRBD2 (6 bases). The germline V and J ends were trimmed by 5 bases and 3 bases, with 8 bases remaining between them. The CDR3 sequence is 11 residues long. The V gene's germline CDR1 is DFQATT and CDR2 SNEGSKA (reference sequence). The DNA of the CDR3 is TGCAGTGCTCCGGGGGACTACGAGCAGTACTTC. It encodes CSAPGDYEQYF.

V usage is TRBV3-1 (or the pseudogene TRBV3-2) and J usage is TRBJ2-7, with D possibly TRBD2 on 6 matching bases. The CDR3 spans 15 residues. Germline CDR1 and CDR2: LGHDT and YNNKEL (reference sequence). With 2 bases removed from V and 4 bases from J, the gap between germline ends came to 15 bases. CDR3 amino acids: CASSQSGAGRYEQYF. The CDR3 region has the DNA TGTGCCAGCAGCCAAAGCGGAGCGGGTCGGTACGAGCAGTACTTC.

In its sample, this clone was seen once. The chain has TRBV11-2 and TRBJ2-5; 7 bases are a match to TRBD2. The CDR3 covers 15 residues. Unmatched junction bases numbered 7, after V lost 5 bases and J lost 1 base. Germline values: CDR1 SGHAT, CDR2 FQNNGV. This CDR3 is CASSGWDYLQETQYF. In nucleotides, the CDR3 is TGTGCCAGCAGCGGGTGGGACTATCTCCAAGAGACCCAGTACTTC.

J is TRBJ2-7 and V is TRBV25-1, with 7 nucleotides matching TRBD1. CDR1 is MGHDK and CDR2 is SYGVNS in the germline V gene. V shed 4 bases and J 6 bases; nucleotides not matched to a gene: 15. The CDR3 consists of 16 residues. CDR3 protein: CASSVPSPEGAGEQYF. The CDR3 DNA is TGTGCCAGCAGTGTCCCCAGCCCAGAGGGGGCCGGCGAGCAGTACTTC.

This chain joins TRBV6-5 and TRBJ1-4; possibly TRBD1 for D (6 bases). Germline values: CDR1 MNHEY, CDR2 SVGAGI. CDR3 length: 15 amino acids. V lost 2 bases to trimming and J lost 0 bases, with 7 bases between them. CDR3 in DNA: TGTGCCAGCAGTTACGGGGGCGCAACTAATGAAAAACTGTTTTTT. This encodes CASSYGGATNEKLFF.

The chain carries TRBV6-5 and TRBJ1-1; D not certain. V was pared by 7 bases and J by 7 bases, with 13 bases between. Germline V gene data show CDR1 as MNHEY and CDR2 as SVGAGI. There are 12 residues in the CDR3. The CDR3 sequence: CASTGNADEAFF. In nucleotides, the CDR3 is TGTGCCAGCACCGGTAATGCGGATGAAGCTTTCTTT.

The chain is built from TRBV27 and TRBJ1-6, with 7 bases identical to TRBD1. V trimming: 5 bases; J trimming: 2 bases; junction bases outside the gene matches: 6. In germline, CDR1 is MNHEY, CDR2 SMNVEV (reference sequence). This CDR3 contains 16 residues. Written as DNA, the CDR3 is TGTGCCAGCAGTCACAGGGGAAACACCTATAATTCACCCCTCCACTTT. It specifies CASSHRGNTYNSPLHF.

The chain carries TRBV7-2 and TRBJ2-7; unclear D gene. V was pared by 8 bases and J by 3 bases, with 8 bases between. Germline V lookup: CDR1 SGHTA, CDR2 FQGNSA. CDR3 length equals 11 residues. CDR3 in DNA: TGTGCCAGCTCATACAACTACGAGCAGTACTTC. Translation gives CASSYNYEQYF.

This chain uses TRBV5-6 with TRBJ2-4; D is possibly TRBD2 (5 bases). The CDR3 consists of 14 residues. The germline gives CDR1 SGHDT, CDR2 YYEEEE. Between the trimmed V and J ends, which lost 4 bases and 1 base, there was a span of 9 bases. Here the CDR3 DNA reads TGTGCCAGCAGCCCGGAGGCCGCCAAAAACATTCAGTACTTC. Its protein product is CASSPEAAKNIQYF.